The TCR beta chain described here comes from a study of spatial heterogeneity in lung cancer. For the study at large: Where they were available, follow-up PBMC samples were sequenced, at a median of approximately two years after resection. Unique TCR and UMI combinations averaged more than ten appearances each in raw reads.

The germline CDR1 and CDR2 sequences are ENHRY and SYGVKD. CDR3 size: 13 residues. V lost 3 bases, J lost 4 bases, and 9 bases lay in between. The library protocol tagged each TCR cDNA with a unique molecular identifier. MiXCR was run by TCRdb on the 5' RACE reads, yielding one entry per CDR3 protein. The sample holds more than 95,000 distinct CDR3 sequences, 12% seen once. This clonotype has ten or more counts. Time point specified: blood at routine non-recurrence follow-up after resection. The study sequenced unsorted whole RNA from tumor, nontumor lung or frozen PBMC. This receptor was taken from a male donor with early-stage non-small cell lung cancer. V is TRBV10-3 and J is TRBJ1-2, with a possible D match to TRBD1 (5 bases). The specimen comprised PBMCs, sampled at follow-up. The CDR3 DNA reads as TGTGCCATCAGTGAATATCAGGGCTATGGCTACACCTTC. This codes for CAISEYQGYGYTF.